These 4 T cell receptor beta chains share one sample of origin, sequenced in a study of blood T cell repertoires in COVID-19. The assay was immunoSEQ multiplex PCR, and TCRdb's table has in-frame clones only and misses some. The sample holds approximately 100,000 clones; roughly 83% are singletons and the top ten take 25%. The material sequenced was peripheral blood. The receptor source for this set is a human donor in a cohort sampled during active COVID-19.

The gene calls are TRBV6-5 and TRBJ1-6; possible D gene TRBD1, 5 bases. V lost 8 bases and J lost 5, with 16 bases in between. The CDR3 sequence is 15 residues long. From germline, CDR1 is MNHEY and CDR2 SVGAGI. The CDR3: CASLMARADNSPLHF. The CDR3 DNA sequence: TGTGCCAGCCTCATGGCCAGGGCGGATAATTCACCCCTCCACTTT.

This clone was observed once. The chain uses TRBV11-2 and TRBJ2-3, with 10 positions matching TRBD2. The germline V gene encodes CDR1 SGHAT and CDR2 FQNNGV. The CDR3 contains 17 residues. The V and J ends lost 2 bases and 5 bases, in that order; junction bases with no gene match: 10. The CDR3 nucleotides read TGTGCCAGCAGCTTACGTAAAGAAGCGGGAGGGGTAGATACGCAGTATTTT. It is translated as CASSLRKEAGGVDTQYF.

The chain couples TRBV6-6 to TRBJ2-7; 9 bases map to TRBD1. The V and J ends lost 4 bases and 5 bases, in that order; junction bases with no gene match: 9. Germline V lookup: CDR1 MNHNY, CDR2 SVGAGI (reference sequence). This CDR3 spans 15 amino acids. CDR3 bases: TGTGCCAGCAGTTCCCGGGGGACAGGGTCGGACGAGCAGTACTTC. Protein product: CASSSRGTGSDEQYF.

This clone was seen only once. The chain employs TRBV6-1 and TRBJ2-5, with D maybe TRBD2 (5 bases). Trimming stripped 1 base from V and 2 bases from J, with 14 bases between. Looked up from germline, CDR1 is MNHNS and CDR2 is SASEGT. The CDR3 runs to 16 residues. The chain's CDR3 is CASSEGGGRRQETQYF. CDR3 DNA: TGTGCCAGCAGTGAAGGCGGAGGACGTAGACAAGAGACCCAGTACTTC.